Listed here are 5 T cell receptor beta chains from one sample, sequenced in a study of blood T cells in healthy people across ages. For the second PCR, which ran for roughly 7 to 11 cycles, a sample-barcoded 5' primer and a J-beta primer mix were used. TCRdb called the 5' RACE reads again in MiXCR, with one record for every CDR3 protein. Of about 1.7 million distinct CDR3 sequences listed, 28% are singletons. Input material: blood. Source of these receptors: a woman aged 30 to 39 in good health.

This clonotype has a count of ten or more. The genes are TRBV28 and TRBJ2-3; D unresolved. This CDR3 contains 16 residues. From germline, CDR1 is MDHEN and CDR2 SYDVKM. V dropped 2 bases and J dropped 0 bases, with 12 bases sitting between them. The CDR3 DNA follows: TGTGCCAGCAGTTTAACGGGCAGGACCAGCACAGATACGCAGTATTTT. Translating it yields CASSLTGRTSTDTQYF.

The V call is TRBV12-3 or TRBV12-4, the J call TRBJ2-4; TRBD1 aligns across 7 bases. The CDR3 spans 14 residues. The J segment lost 7 bases and the V segment lost 5 bases, leaving 8 bases of the junction unmatched. CDR3 sequence reads: CASSRHRGGNIQYF. CDR3 sequence (DNA): TGTGCCAGCAGTCGTCACAGGGGTGGGAACATTCAGTACTTC.

The chain is built from TRBV27 and TRBJ2-5; 7 bases align to TRBD2. Germline values: CDR1 MNHEY, CDR2 SMNVEV (reference sequence). The CDR3 runs 14 residues. The junction had 3 bases not matched to a gene; V was cut back by 4 bases and J by 1 base. This CDR3 is CASSWGGFQETQYF. The CDR3 DNA reads as TGTGCCAGCAGTTGGGGGGGGTTCCAAGAGACCCAGTACTTC.

V is TRBV6-6 and J is TRBJ1-4; D not resolved. The CDR3 has 15 residues. Trimming left V 0 bases short and J 8 bases short, with 13 bases between. Germline V gene lookup returns CDR1 MNHNY and CDR2 SVGAGI (reference sequence). For the CDR3, the DNA is TGTGCCAGCAGTTACTCGAGTGGTAGCAACGAAAAACTGTTTTTT. It translates to CASSYSSGSNEKLFF.

The rearrangement uses TRBV9 and TRBJ1-1, with no clear D. The CDR3 is made up of 14 amino acids. Deletions cut 5 bases from V and 2 bases from J, with 13 bases between. Germline V CDR1 and CDR2: SGDLS, YYNGEE. The CDR3 nucleotides read TGTGCCAGCAGTTACGGACGGGGAAACACTGAAGCTTTCTTT. Amino acid sequence: CASSYGRGNTEAFF.